What follows are 15 T cell receptor beta chains derived from one specimen sequenced in a study of CD8 T cells in ankylosing spondylitis. TCRdb ran MiXCR on the 5' RACE reads and lists one entry per CDR3 protein. The sample shows about 240,000 distinct CDR3 sequences, around a tenth of them seen only once. Sequenced input: blood, either unsorted or a sorted T cell fraction (not recorded which). All receptors come from a male donor with ankylosing spondylitis or in good health (not recorded which).

About this clonotype itself: This clone may be a read error of a much larger clone one base away. The chain joins TRBV25-1 to TRBJ2-1; D remains unclear. Per germline, CDR1 MGHDK and CDR2 SYGVNS. CDR3 length: 11 residues. CDR3 protein: CVSSALNEQFF. The DNA of the CDR3 is TGTGTCAGCAGTGCCCTCAATGAGCAGTTCTTC.

The table lists this clonotype with a few counts. For the CDR3, the DNA is TGTGCCAGCAGCTTGTCCAGGGCTGCGGGGGAAAACATTCAGTACTTC. Protein product: CASSLSRAAGENIQYF. This chain links TRBV5-5 with TRBJ2-4, with 7 nucleotides matching TRBD2. This CDR3 is 16 amino acids long. Germline values: CDR1 SGHKS, CDR2 YYEKEE (reference sequence). The ends lost 1 base at V and 5 bases at J; junction bases unmatched: 9.

This clonotype showed up many times. The V call is TRBV29-1, the J call TRBJ2-7, with TRBD2 matching over 13 bases. This CDR3 is 14 amino acids long. Per germline, CDR1 SQVTM and CDR2 ANQGSEA. V lost 5 bases to trimming and J lost 6 bases; unmatched junction nucleotides: 7. The CDR3 region is CSVKPGLAGFEQYF. For the CDR3, the DNA is TGCAGCGTTAAACCGGGACTAGCGGGATTCGAGCAGTACTTC.

This clonotype was recorded many times. The V call is TRBV5-1, the J call TRBJ2-3; D is perhaps TRBD1 (5 bases). This CDR3 region has 14 residues. The V end was cut by 2 bases, the J end by 0 bases, with 7 bases between. The germline CDR1 and CDR2 sequences are SGHRS and YFSETQ. The CDR3 loop reads CASSFQGSTDTQYF. CDR3 nucleotides: TGCGCCAGCAGCTTCCAGGGTAGCACAGATACGCAGTATTTT.

The chain employs TRBV11-2 and TRBJ2-1; D possibly corresponds to TRBD2 (7 bases). The CDR3 length is 19 residues. Germline assignment: CDR1 SGHAT and CDR2 FQNNGV. Trimming removed 1 base from V and 3 bases from J, with 22 bases in between. This CDR3 is CASSLGGGPLVLIYNEQFF. The CDR3 region has the DNA TGTGCCAGCAGCTTAGGGGGGGGGCCACTAGTCCTAATCTACAATGAGCAGTTCTTC.

This clonotype has ten or more counts. For the CDR3, the DNA is TGCAGTGCTTTGACTAGCGGGAGCGGGGCCTACAATGAGCAGTTCTTC. Residues: CSALTSGSGAYNEQFF. V is TRBV20-1 and J is TRBJ2-1; 12 nucleotides agree with TRBD2. Germline V lookup: CDR1 DFQATT, CDR2 SNEGSKA (reference sequence). The CDR3 loop spans 16 amino acids. V gave up 5 bases and J gave up 2 bases; unmatched junction bases: 7.

At least ten counts were recorded for this clonotype. The chain links TRBV20-1 to TRBJ1-1; D may be TRBD1 (6 bases). The CDR3 runs 16 residues. CDR1 is DFQATT, CDR2 SNEGSKA, per germline (reference sequence). The V and J ends lost 0 bases and 5 bases respectively, with 19 bases between them. CDR3 nucleotide sequence: TGCAGTGCTAGAGATCCGGGACCGGACAGTTGGACTGAAGCTTTCTTT. Translated, it gives CSARDPGPDSWTEAFF.

At least ten counts were recorded for this clonotype. The rearrangement joins TRBV6-4 to TRBJ2-3; weak D call: TRBD2 (7 bases). The V gene lost 0 bases and the J gene lost 4 bases, with 17 bases spanning the gap. This CDR3 spans 17 amino acids. Germline CDR1 and CDR2: MRHNA and SNTAGT. The CDR3 loop reads CASSDSAGQDKPDTQYF. The CDR3 DNA follows: TGTGCCAGCAGTGACTCAGCGGGACAAGACAAGCCAGATACGCAGTATTTT.

Only a few counts were recorded for this clonotype. The rearrangement links TRBV5-1 to TRBJ2-3, with 7 nucleotides matching TRBD1. CDR3 length: 14 residues. CDR1 SGHRS and CDR2 YFSETQ come from the germline V gene. The ends lost 6 bases at V and 2 bases at J; junction bases unmatched: 6. This CDR3 reads CASNPGQITDTQYF. The CDR3 DNA follows: TGCGCCAGCAATCCGGGACAGATCACAGATACGCAGTATTTT.

In this sample, this clonotype turned up many times. This rearrangement joins TRBV12-3 or TRBV12-4 to TRBJ2-5; 7 bases line up with TRBD1. The J segment lost 5 bases and the V segment lost 6 bases, leaving 9 bases of the junction unmatched. The CDR3 is 14 amino acids. CDR3 region: CASRNLGQAETQYF. CDR3 DNA: TGTGCCAGCAGGAACCTCGGACAGGCGGAGACCCAGTACTTC.

The gene calls are TRBV7-7 and TRBJ2-5; 14 nucleotides align to TRBD2. V lost 5 bases to trimming and J lost 2 bases; unmatched junction nucleotides: 4. The CDR3 spans 16 residues. Germline V gene sequence: CDR1 SSHAT, CDR2 FNYEAQ (reference sequence). This CDR3 reads CASSLGTSGGQETQYF. The CDR3 DNA follows: TGTGCCAGCAGCCTTGGGACTAGCGGGGGACAAGAGACCCAGTACTTC.

This clonotype was counted many times. The V call is TRBV5-1, the J call TRBJ2-2, with D maybe TRBD1 (5 bases). Looked up from germline, CDR1 is SGHRS and CDR2 is YFSETQ. This CDR3 spans 12 amino acids. V gave up 4 bases and J gave up 7 bases, with 8 bases separating them. The CDR3 loop is CASSQGDGELFF. Written as DNA, the CDR3 is TGCGCCAGCAGCCAGGGTGACGGGGAGCTGTTTTTT. The complete variable domain, with remaining parts taken from reference TRBV5-1 and TRBJ2-2, reads KAGVTQTPRYLIKTRGQQVTLSCSPISGHRSVSWYQQTPGQGLQFLFEYFSETQRNKGNFPGRFSGRQFSNSRSEMNVSTLELGDSALYLCASSQGDGELFFGEGSRLTVL.

This clonotype was seen more than once but under ten times. The chain carries TRBV20-1 and TRBJ2-4; 9 bases line up with TRBD1. The CDR3 contains 13 residues. V was clipped by 5 bases and J by 8 bases; unmatched bases: 7. Germline V gene lookup returns CDR1 DFQATT and CDR2 SNEGSKA (reference sequence). In nucleotides, the CDR3 is TGCAGTGCTGATGACAGGGGGACTGACATTCAGTACTTC. It is translated as CSADDRGTDIQYF.

This clonotype was detected only a few times. CDR3 sequence reads: CASSSWEGDRGNTEAFF. The DNA for the CDR3 is TGTGCCAGCAGCTCATGGGAGGGGGACAGGGGGAACACTGAAGCTTTCTTT. The V call is TRBV7-9, the J call TRBJ1-1; 10 bases align to TRBD1. Losses at the gene ends were 4 bases for V and 1 base for J; bases not matched to a gene: 9. This CDR3 spans 17 amino acids. Germline V CDR1 and CDR2: SEHNR, FQNEAQ (reference sequence).

This clonotype showed up many times. The chain combines TRBV12-3 or TRBV12-4 with TRBJ2-7; no reliable D call. Deletions cut 3 bases from V and 3 bases from J, with 6 bases between. The CDR3 has 12 amino acids. The DNA of the CDR3 is TGTGCCAGCAGTTTTCTAGACTACGAGCAGTACTTC. Its translation is CASSFLDYEQYF.